This TCR beta chain was sequenced in a study of blood T cell repertoires in COVID-19 (TCRdb year 2020). For context, the study as a whole: Samples covering the acute and convalescent phases of COVID-19 were provided by collaborators in the United States, Italy and Spain. The prospective study material was composed of cDNA or gDNA derived from T cells, B-cell-depleted T cells, or PBMCs. Subjects who had been exposed to COVID-19, were actively infected with it, or had recovered from it provided the deeply sampled blood TCRbeta repertoires that made up the dataset. The repertoires were made available in a free public database intended to serve as a resource for research on the immune response to SARS-CoV-2. Samples came from the ongoing ImmuneRACE study (first 160 participants) plus 1,254 subjects from 6 global collaborators. Nearly every sample came with metadata listing a de-identified subject ID, COVID-19 status, age in years and sex. Where HLA class I and class II types were available, the types were taken from metadata supplied by the sample provider, not from assay-based typing.

The immunoSEQ Assay, a bias-controlled multiplex PCR, was used to amplify TCRbeta CDR3 regions from genomic DNA. On the study's bioinformatics: The number of nucleated cells in each sample was estimated from the amplification of reference gene primers within the assay. Sequence reads were collapsed and filtered to measure the absolute abundance of every unique TCRbeta CDR3 rearrangement. For each sample, productive Simpson clonality was calculated as the square root of Simpson's diversity index across productive rearrangements. TCRdb mirrors the immuneACCESS table, restricted to in-frame sequences. Some clones are absent from its copies; in checked studies, under half trace to an unresolved V gene, and the reason for the others is unknown. That table is the source of V, J and clone size, and D and trimming were worked out from the DNA. In all, the sample holds some 190,000 clones, and 70% to 85% of those were seen once. The ten largest clonotypes hold around 12% of the sample.

CDR1 is given as MDHEN and CDR2 as SYDVKM, both from the germline V gene. Trimming costs V 3 bases and J 6 bases, and their ends lie 14 bases apart. The CDR3 runs 15 amino acids, cysteine and phenylalanine included. CDR3 DNA is the only sequence kept; it has 45 bases, read in frame from the first base. To note about this clone: Its antigen is currently not known. Per-base qualities were not stored, and no clone one base away is much larger.

Beyond this particular receptor, the publication reports: The amount of clinical and demographic metadata varied by source and participant and was provided uncurated.

Each collaborating institution followed its own protocols to collect whole blood in K2EDTA tubes. For TCRbeta analysis, collaborators shipped samples as frozen whole blood, isolated PBMCs, or DNA extracted from either of those sample types. The chain uses TRBV28 and TRBJ2-2, with TRBD2 as a weak D call on 6 bases. This clonotype was sampled from a woman aged 45-59 years with acute or convalescent COVID-19. The sample comprised peripheral blood. The CDR3 protein: CASSLRGSGAGELFF. The DNA sequence follows: TGTGCCAGCAGTTTGCGGGGCAGTGGCGCCGGGGAGCTGTTTTTT.